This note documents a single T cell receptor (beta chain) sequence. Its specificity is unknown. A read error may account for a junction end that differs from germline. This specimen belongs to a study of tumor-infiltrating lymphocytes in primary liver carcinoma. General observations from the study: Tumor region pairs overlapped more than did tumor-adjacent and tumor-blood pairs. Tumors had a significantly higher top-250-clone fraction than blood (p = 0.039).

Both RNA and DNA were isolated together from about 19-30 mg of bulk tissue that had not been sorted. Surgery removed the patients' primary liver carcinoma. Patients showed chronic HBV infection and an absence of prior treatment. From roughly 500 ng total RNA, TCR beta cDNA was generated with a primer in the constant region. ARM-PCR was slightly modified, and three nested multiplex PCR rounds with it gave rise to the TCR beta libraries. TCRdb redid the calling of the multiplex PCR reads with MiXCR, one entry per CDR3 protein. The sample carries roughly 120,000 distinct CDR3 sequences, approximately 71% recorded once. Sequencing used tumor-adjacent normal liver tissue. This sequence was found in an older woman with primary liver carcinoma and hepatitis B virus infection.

CDR3 loop: CTSTGGGPNQPQHF. CDR3 nucleotide sequence: TGTACCAGCACTGGGGGGGGGCCCAATCAGCCCCAGCATTTT. The chain links TRBV28 to TRBJ1-5; D might be TRBD1 (6 bases). The CDR3 covers 14 residues. CDR1 MDHEN and CDR2 SYDVKM come from the germline V gene.